This T cell receptor beta chain appears in the sequencing data of a study of identical twins. Each CDR3 protein is one row after TCRdb ran MiXCR on the 5' RACE reads. The table includes 400,000 or so distinct CDR3 sequences, 9% detected once. Everyone who gave samples was a healthy Caucasian. This clonotype has just a few counts. The antigen remains undetermined. Points from the study as a whole: Fewer insertions were carried by abundant cord blood beta clonotypes, but none was seen in memory repertoires. Alpha sequences that were out-of-frame and twin-shared showed an excess of low generation probability. Instead of following the same donors, the conclusions were based on cross-sectional statistical analysis.

Germline V gene lookup returns CDR1 SGHRS and CDR2 YFSETQ. The CDR3 totals 15 residues. Unmatched junction bases numbered 5, after V lost 4 bases and J lost 5 bases. This TCR was sampled from a woman aged 50 to 60 in good health. This chain links TRBV5-1 with TRBJ2-7; TRBD2 aligns across 14 bases. The source material was naive T cells sorted from blood. The CDR3 region has the DNA TGCGCCAGCAGCCCCCTGGGACTAGCGGGAGACGAGCAGTACTTC. Amino acid sequence: CASSPLGLAGDEQYF.